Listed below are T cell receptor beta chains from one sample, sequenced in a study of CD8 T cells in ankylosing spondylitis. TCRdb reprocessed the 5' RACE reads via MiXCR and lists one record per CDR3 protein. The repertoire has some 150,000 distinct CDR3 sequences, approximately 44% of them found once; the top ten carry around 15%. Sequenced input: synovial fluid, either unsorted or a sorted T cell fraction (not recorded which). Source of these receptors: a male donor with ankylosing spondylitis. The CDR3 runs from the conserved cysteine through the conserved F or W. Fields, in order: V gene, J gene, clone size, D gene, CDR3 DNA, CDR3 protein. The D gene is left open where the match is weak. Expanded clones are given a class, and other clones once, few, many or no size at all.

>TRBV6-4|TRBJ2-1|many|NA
TGTGCCAGCAGTGACTCGACGGCAGGGGGGGGCAATGAGCAGTTCTTC
CASSDSTAGGGNEQFF
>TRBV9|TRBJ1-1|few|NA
TGTGCCAGCAGCGAGGAACCGAACACTGAAGCTTTCTTT
CASSEEPNTEAFF
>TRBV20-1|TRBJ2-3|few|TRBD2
TGCAGTGCTAGAGGGGGGGCTAGCGGGAGGACAGATACGCAGTATTTT
CSARGGASGRTDTQYF
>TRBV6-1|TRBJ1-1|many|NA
TGTGCCAGCAGTGAAACAGAATCCACTGAAGCTTTCTTT
CASSETESTEAFF
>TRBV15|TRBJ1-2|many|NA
TGTGCCACCAGCAGAGACACCGTACCCCCGGATTACTATGGCTACACCTTC
CATSRDTVPPDYYGYTF
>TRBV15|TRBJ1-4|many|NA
TGTGCCACCAGCAGGGAGAATGAAAAACTGTTTTTT
CATSRENEKLFF
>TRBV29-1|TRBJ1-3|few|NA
TGCAGCGTGCGGGCAGGGACGCCGAACACCATATATTTT
CSVRAGTPNTIYF
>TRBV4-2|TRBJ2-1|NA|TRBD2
TGTGCCAGCAGCCCCCGGACTAGCGGGGCGAACAATGAGCAGTTCTTC
CASSPRTSGANNEQFF
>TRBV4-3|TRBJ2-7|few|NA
TGCGCCAGCAGCCAAGATTGGGGTTCCTACGAGCAGTACTTC
CASSQDWGSYEQYF
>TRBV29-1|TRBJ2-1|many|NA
TGCAGCGTTGAAGATTATGCGCCGAGCGAGCAGTTCTTC
CSVEDYAPSEQFF
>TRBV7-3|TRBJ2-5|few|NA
TGTGCCAGCAGCCCCTACGGGGGCGAGACCCAGTACTTC
CASSPYGGETQYF
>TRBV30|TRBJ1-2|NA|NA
TGTGCCTGGAGTGTATACCCTAAAGGGGGCTACACCTTC
CAWSVYPKGGYTF
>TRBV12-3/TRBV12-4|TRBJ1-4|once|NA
TGTGCCAGCAGTTTAGAAGGGGCATCTAATGAAAAACTGTTTTTT
CASSLEGASNEKLFF
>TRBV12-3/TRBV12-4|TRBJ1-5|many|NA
TGTGCCAGCGGCCAGACAGTTAGCAATCAGCCCCAGCATTTT
CASGQTVSNQPQHF
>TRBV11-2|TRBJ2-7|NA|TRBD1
TGTGCCAGCAGATCCGGGACAGGGCCCTACGAGCAGTACTTC
CASRSGTGPYEQYF
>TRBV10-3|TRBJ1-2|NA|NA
TGTGCCATCAGTGGCACCGACTTGACCCGCGGCTACACCTTC
CAISGTDLTRGYTF
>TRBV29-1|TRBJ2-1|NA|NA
TGCAGCGTCTGGGGTTCCTCCAGTGAGCAGTTCTTC
CSVWGSSSEQFF
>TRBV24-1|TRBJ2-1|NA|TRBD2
TGTGCCACCAGTGGCCGGGGGGGGAGCTCCTACAATGAGCAGTTCTTC
CATSGRGGSSYNEQFF
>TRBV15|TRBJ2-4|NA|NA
TGTGCCACCAGCAGAGACTTGGGGTCCAACATTCAGTACTTC
CATSRDLGSNIQYF
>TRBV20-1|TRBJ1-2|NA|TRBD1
TGCAGTGCTAGGGACAGGGGGCAAAATGGCTACACCTTC
CSARDRGQNGYTF
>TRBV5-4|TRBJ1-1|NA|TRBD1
TGTGCCAGCAGCCCCTGGTGGGGGACAGGGGGAATGGCTGAAGCTTTCTTT
CASSPWWGTGGMAEAFF
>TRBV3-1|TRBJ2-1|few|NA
TGTGCCAGCAGTCGTTCAAGGAGGAATGAGCAGTTCTTC
CASSRSRRNEQFF
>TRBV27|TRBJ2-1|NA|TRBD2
TGTGCCAGCGGGGCGGGGGGCTACAATGAGCAGTTCTTC
CASGAGGYNEQFF
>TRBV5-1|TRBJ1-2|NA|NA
TGCGCCAGCAGCTTCAGAAAATTTAACTATGGCTACACCTTC
CASSFRKFNYGYTF
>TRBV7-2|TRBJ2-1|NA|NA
TGTGCCAGCAGCTCGTGGGGCTTAGGGGGATACAATGAGCAGTTCTTC
CASSSWGLGGYNEQFF
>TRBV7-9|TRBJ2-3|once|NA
TGTGCCAGCAGCTTAGCCCGGTGGGGGCCAGATACGCAGTATTTT
CASSLARWGPDTQYF
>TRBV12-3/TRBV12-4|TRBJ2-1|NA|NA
TGTGCCAGCAGTTTACCTCGTAATGAGCAGTTCTTC
CASSLPRNEQFF
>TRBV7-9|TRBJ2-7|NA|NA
TGTGCCAGCAGCCTCGACACAGCTCACGAGCAGTACTTC
CASSLDTAHEQYF
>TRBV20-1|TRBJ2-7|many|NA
TGCAGTGCTAACCAACTCCTGGGGGTATCCTACGAGCAGTACTTC
CSANQLLGVSYEQYF
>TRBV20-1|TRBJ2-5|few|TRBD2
TGCAGTGCTAGAGATGGGGATAGCGGGAGAGAGACCCAGTACTTC
CSARDGDSGRETQYF
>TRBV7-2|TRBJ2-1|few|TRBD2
TGTGCCAGCAGCGCCACTAGCGGGAGCTCCTACAATGAGCAGTTCTTC
CASSATSGSSYNEQFF
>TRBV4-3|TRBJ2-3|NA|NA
TGCGCCAGCAGCCAACTGGACAGACCCCCGACAGATACGCAGTATTTT
CASSQLDRPPTDTQYF